This T cell receptor beta chain was sequenced in a study of shared clonotypes between healthy human individuals. Study results and caveats: Rarefaction showed sorted-subset sequencing was incomplete despite large depth.

The CDR3 extends over 11 amino acids. V lost 6 bases and J lost 4, with 7 bases in between. The germline CDR1 and CDR2 sequences are SQVTM and ANQGSEA. Assay used: immunoSEQ multiplex PCR; TCRdb lists only in-frame clones, some missing. Among about 1.1 million clones listed, approximately 80% were seen once. Points on this clone: As yet, its antigen is unknown. Other DNA sequences from this sample encode an identical CDR3 as well.

This sequence originates from a man younger than 35 in good health. Some clones in this sample may be carry-over from other donors' samples. This rearrangement joins TRBV29-1 to TRBJ2-1; D gene uncertain. The specimen was memory CD4+ T cells from PBMCs. As for subset: CD45RA-negative fraction. The CDR3: CSVDVYNEQFF. DNA of the CDR3: TGCAGCGTAGACGTTTACAATGAGCAGTTCTTC.